This paragraph covers one T cell receptor beta chain sequence. No antigen is known for it. Method: immunoSEQ multiplex PCR; TCRdb's copy keeps in-frame clones and lacks some. This sample has approximately 120,000 clones, with 75% to 95% found just once. The data belong to a study of T cell responses to AZD1222 COVID-19 vaccine. Study-level information: Samples with a second dose at about 4 or about 12 weeks were pooled together.

Overall study results and limits: Variant regions that are unmutated are reportedly the target of nearly half of spike-specific TCRs. Spike-specific TCR breadth and depth were elevated following two AZD1222 doses.

The CDR3 sequence is 17 residues long. From germline, CDR1 is LGHNA and CDR2 YNFKEQ. The V end lost 3 bases, the J end lost 0 bases, and 17 bases lay between the germline ends. V usage is TRBV4-2 and J usage is TRBJ1-1; tentative D call: TRBD1 (5 bases). The sequenced sample was peripheral blood, obtained on day 0 of AZD1222 vaccination. This clonotype was obtained from an adult in good health. CDR3 protein: CASSHPRSGSLNTEAFF. For the CDR3, the DNA is TGTGCCAGCAGCCATCCAAGGTCAGGGTCCCTGAACACTGAAGCTTTCTTT.